This TCR beta chain is drawn from a study of blood T cell repertoires in COVID-19. Study context: The samples span acute and convalescent COVID-19 from the United States, Italy and Spain. PBMCs, B-cell-depleted T cells, or T cells provided the cDNA or gDNA that made up the material.

The V end was cut by 6 bases, the J end by 5 bases, with 10 bases between. The CDR3 is 11 amino acids. Per germline, CDR1 DFQATT and CDR2 SNEGSKA (reference sequence). How the authors handled the data: For nucleated cells, counts were estimated from reference gene primer amplification. The protocol was immunoSEQ multiplex PCR, while the TCRdb copy is restricted to in-frame clones and leaves out a portion. V and J calls and clone size are as listed in that table; D and trimming were resolved from the DNA. The sample carries approximately 240,000 clones, about 90% recorded once. Sequenced sample: peripheral blood. The V gene is TRBV20-1, the J gene TRBJ2-5; D possibly corresponds to TRBD2 (5 bases). The sequence came from a man aged 25 to 40 with COVID-19, enrolled during active disease. The CDR3 DNA is TGCAGTGCGGAGGTGGGGGAGACCCAGTACTTC. It specifies CSAEVGETQYF.